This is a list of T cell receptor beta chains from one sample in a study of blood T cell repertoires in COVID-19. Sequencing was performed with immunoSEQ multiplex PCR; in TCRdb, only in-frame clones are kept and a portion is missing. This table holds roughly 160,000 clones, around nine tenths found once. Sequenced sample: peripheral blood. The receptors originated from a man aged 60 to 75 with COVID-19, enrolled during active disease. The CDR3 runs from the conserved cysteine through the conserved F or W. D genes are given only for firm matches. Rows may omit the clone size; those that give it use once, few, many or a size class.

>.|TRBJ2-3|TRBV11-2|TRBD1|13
CASSLVTGGPWYF
TGTGCCAGCAGCTTAGTCACAGGGGGTCCGTGGTATTTT
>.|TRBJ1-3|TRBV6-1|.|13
CASSDTWANTIYF
TGTGCCAGCAGTGACACCTGGGCAAACACCATATATTTT
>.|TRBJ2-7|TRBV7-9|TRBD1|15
CASIPGTGVSYEQYF
TGTGCCAGCATACCGGGGACAGGGGTCTCCTACGAGCAGTACTTC
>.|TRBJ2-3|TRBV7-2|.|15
CASSLRVGDRDTQYF
TGTGCCAGCAGCTTACGCGTCGGAGATAGAGATACGCAGTATTTT
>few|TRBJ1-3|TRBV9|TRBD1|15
CASSAPGGSGNTIYF
TGTGCCAGCAGTGCTCCAGGGGGCTCTGGAAACACCATATATTTT
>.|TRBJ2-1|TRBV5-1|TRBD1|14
CASSGGQGANEQFF
TGCGCCAGCAGCGGCGGACAGGGTGCGAATGAGCAGTTCTTC
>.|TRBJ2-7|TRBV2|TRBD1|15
CASSERQGLIYEQYF
TGTGCCAGCAGTGAACGACAGGGGCTTATCTACGAGCAGTACTTC
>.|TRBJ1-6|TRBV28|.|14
CASSRLQGTSPLHF
TGTGCCAGCAGCCGTCTACAGGGAACTTCACCCCTCCACTTT
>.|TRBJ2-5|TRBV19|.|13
CASSIHSQETQYF
TGTGCCAGTAGTATCCACAGTCAAGAGACCCAGTACTTC
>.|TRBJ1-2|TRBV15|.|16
CATSRGGLGGIYGYTF
TGTGCCACCAGCAGAGGGGGCCTTGGGGGGATCTATGGCTACACCTTC
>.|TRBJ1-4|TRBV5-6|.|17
CASSPDWGQGLNEKLFF
TGTGCCAGCAGCCCGGACTGGGGCCAGGGGCTTAATGAAAAACTGTTTTTT
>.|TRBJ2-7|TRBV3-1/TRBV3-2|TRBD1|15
CASSQDRGRFDEQYF
TGTGCCAGCAGCCAAGACAGGGGGAGATTCGACGAGCAGTACTTC
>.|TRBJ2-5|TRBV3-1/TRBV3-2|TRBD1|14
CASSQFTGGETQYF
TGTGCCAGCAGCCAATTTACAGGGGGAGAGACCCAGTACTTC
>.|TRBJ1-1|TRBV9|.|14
CASSRQGTNTEAFF
TGTGCCAGCAGCCGCCAGGGGACGAACACTGAAGCTTTCTTT
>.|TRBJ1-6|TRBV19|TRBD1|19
CASNRSSKPGQANNSPLHF
TGTGCCAGTAATAGGTCGTCAAAACCGGGACAGGCTAATAATTCACCCCTCCACTTT
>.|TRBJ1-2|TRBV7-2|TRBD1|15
CASSTRDRVNYGYTF
TGTGCCAGCAGCACCCGGGACAGAGTTAACTATGGCTACACCTTC
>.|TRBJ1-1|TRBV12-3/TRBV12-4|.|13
CASSSVVNTEAFF
TGTGCCAGCAGTTCGGTAGTAAACACTGAAGCTTTCTTT
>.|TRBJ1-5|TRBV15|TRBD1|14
CATSLAGGNQPQHF
TGTGCCACCAGCCTTGCAGGGGGGAATCAGCCCCAGCATTTT
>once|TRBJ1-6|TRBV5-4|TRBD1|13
CASRGGTGGPLHF
TGTGCCAGCAGGGGTGGGACAGGTGGACCCCTCCACTTT
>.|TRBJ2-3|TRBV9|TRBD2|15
CASSGGLAVTDTQYF
TGTGCCAGCAGCGGGGGACTAGCGGTCACAGATACGCAGTATTTT
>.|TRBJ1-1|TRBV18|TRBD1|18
CASSPSQAGGDLNTEAFF
TGTGCCAGCTCACCGAGCCAGGCAGGGGGCGACCTAAACACTGAAGCTTTCTTT
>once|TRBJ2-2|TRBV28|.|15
CASSLAGWNTGELFF
TGTGCCAGCAGTTTAGCGGGGTGGAACACCGGGGAGCTGTTTTTT
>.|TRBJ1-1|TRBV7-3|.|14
CASSPGDVDTEAFF
TGTGCCAGCAGCCCGGGAGACGTGGACACTGAAGCTTTCTTT
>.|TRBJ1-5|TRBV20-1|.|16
CSASRWWGLSNQPQHF
TGCAGTGCTAGTCGTTGGTGGGGGCTGAGCAATCAGCCCCAGCATTTT
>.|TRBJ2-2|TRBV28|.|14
CASSQPSGSGELFF
TGTGCCAGCAGTCAGCCCTCGGGGTCCGGGGAGCTGTTTTTT
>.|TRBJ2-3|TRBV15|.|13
CATSRDIRDTQYF
TGTGCCACCAGCAGAGATATCCGGGATACGCAGTATTTT
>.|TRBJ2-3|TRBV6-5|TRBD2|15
CASSLAGINTDTQYF
TGTGCCAGCAGTTTAGCGGGGATCAACACAGATACGCAGTATTTT
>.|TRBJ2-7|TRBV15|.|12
CATSRGGLEQYF
TGTGCCACCAGCAGAGGAGGGCTCGAGCAGTACTTC
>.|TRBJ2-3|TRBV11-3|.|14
CASSTGQNTDTQYF
TGTGCCAGCAGCACGGGACAAAACACAGATACGCAGTATTTT
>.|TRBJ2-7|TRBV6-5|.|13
CASSYSSGREQYF
TGTGCCAGCAGTTACTCGAGTGGTCGCGAGCAGTACTTC
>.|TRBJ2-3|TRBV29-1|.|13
CSVDPPPGDTQYF
TGCAGCGTTGACCCCCCACCCGGAGATACGCAGTATTTT
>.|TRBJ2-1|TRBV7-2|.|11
CASSALNEQFF
TGTGCCAGCAGCGCACTCAATGAGCAGTTCTTC
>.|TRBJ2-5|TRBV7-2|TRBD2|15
CASTSGTSPVETQYF
TGTGCCAGCACCTCCGGGACTAGTCCCGTGGAGACCCAGTACTTC
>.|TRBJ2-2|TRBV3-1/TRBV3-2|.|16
CASSQESIRGTGELFF
TGTGCCAGCAGCCAAGAGTCAATCCGGGGCACCGGGGAGCTGTTTTTT
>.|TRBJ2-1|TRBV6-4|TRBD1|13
CASSDFSQGAQFF
TGTGCCAGCAGTGACTTCAGTCAGGGGGCACAGTTCTTC
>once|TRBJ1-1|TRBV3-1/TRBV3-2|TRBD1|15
CASSPHGTGATEAFF
TGTGCCAGCAGCCCCCACGGGACAGGGGCCACTGAAGCTTTCTTT
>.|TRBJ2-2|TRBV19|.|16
CASSIYGGAYTGELFF
TGTGCCAGTAGTATTTATGGGGGGGCCTACACCGGGGAGCTGTTTTTT
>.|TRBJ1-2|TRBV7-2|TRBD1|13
CASSRQGRYGYTF
TGTGCCAGCAGCCGACAGGGTCGCTATGGCTACACCTTC
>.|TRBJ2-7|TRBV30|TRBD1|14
CAWGSGTVSYEQYF
TGTGCCTGGGGGTCCGGGACAGTATCCTACGAGCAGTACTTC
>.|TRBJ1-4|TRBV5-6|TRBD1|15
CASSRQGATNEKLFF
TGTGCCAGCAGTAGACAGGGGGCAACTAATGAAAAACTGTTTTTT
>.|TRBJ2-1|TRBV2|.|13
CASSGADYNEQFF
TGTGCCAGCAGTGGGGCAGACTACAATGAGCAGTTCTTC
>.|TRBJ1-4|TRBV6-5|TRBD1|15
CASRKQGLINEKLFF
TGTGCCAGCAGGAAACAGGGGTTAATCAATGAAAAACTGTTTTTT
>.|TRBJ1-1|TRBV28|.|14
CASSLLQGRTEAFF
TGTGCCAGCAGTTTACTTCAGGGTCGGACTGAAGCTTTCTTT
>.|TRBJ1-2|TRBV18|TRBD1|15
CASSPDRGTNYGYTF
TGTGCCAGCTCACCCGACAGGGGTACTAACTATGGCTACACCTTC
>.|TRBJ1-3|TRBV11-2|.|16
CASSLWESSSGNTIYF
TGTGCCAGCAGCTTATGGGAGTCGAGCTCTGGAAACACCATATATTTT
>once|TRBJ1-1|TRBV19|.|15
CASSIMGGENTEAFF
TGTGCCAGTAGTATAATGGGGGGGGAAAACACTGAAGCTTTCTTT
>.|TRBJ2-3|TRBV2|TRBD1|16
CASNPGTGVWTDTQYF
TGTGCCAGCAATCCAGGGACAGGGGTTTGGACAGATACGCAGTATTTT
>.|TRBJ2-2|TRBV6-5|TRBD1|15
CASRGTGINTGELFF
TGTGCCAGCAGGGGGACAGGAATTAACACCGGGGAGCTGTTTTTT
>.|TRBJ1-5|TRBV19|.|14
CASSIAPIWQPQHF
TGTGCCAGTAGTATAGCCCCTATTTGGCAGCCCCAGCATTTT
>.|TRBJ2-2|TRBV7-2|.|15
CASSLALGQIGELFF
TGTGCCAGCAGCTTAGCGCTCGGTCAAATCGGGGAGCTGTTTTTT
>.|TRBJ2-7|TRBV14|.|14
CASSQVQLAGEQYF
TGTGCCAGCAGCCAAGTTCAGCTTGCGGGCGAGCAGTACTTC
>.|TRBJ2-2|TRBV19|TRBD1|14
CATTYRGYTGELFF
TGTGCCACCACATACAGGGGCTACACCGGGGAGCTGTTTTTT
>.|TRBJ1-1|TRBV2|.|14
CASKRTEANTEAFF
TGTGCCAGCAAGAGGACAGAGGCGAACACTGAAGCTTTCTTT
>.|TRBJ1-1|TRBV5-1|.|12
CASSAGQPEAFF
TGCGCCAGCAGCGCCGGACAGCCTGAAGCTTTCTTT
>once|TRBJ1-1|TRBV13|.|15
CASTKGGAGDTEAFF
TGTGCCAGCACAAAAGGGGGGGCTGGGGACACTGAAGCTTTCTTT
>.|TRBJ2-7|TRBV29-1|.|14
CSVVHATISYEQYF
TGCAGCGTGGTCCACGCTACGATTTCCTACGAGCAGTACTTC